The entry that follows covers one TCR beta chain sequence. Its antigen is not identified. This sample stems from a study of identical twins. Study-level points and caveats: Insertions were fewer in abundant cord blood beta clonotypes, whereas memory repertoires showed none of this pattern.

In TCRdb, the 5' RACE reads were re-called with MiXCR into one record per CDR3 protein. The profile shows some 760,000 distinct CDR3 sequences, roughly 20% of them singletons. CDR1 and CDR2 from the germline V gene are ENHRY and SYGVKD. V lost 4 bases to trimming and J lost 4 bases; unmatched junction nucleotides: 9. The length of the CDR3 is 15 residues. This same sample was also taken into another study, of T cells expressing NK-cell markers.

The sequence derives from a woman aged 18-35 years in good health. The chain carries TRBV10-3 and TRBJ2-7, with TRBD1 matching 8 bases. The sample taken for sequencing was PBMCs. CDR3 region: CAISGPGQGRYEQYF. The CDR3 bases are TGTGCCATCAGTGGCCCTGGACAGGGTCGGTACGAGCAGTACTTC.